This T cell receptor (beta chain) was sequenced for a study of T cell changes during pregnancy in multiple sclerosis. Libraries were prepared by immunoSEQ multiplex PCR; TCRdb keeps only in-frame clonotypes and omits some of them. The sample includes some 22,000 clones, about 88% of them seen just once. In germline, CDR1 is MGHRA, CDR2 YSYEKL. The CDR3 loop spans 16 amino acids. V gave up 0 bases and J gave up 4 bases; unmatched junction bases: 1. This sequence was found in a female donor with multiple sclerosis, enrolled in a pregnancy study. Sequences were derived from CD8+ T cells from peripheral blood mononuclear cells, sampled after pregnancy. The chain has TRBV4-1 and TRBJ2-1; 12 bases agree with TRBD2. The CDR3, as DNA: TGCGCCAGCAGCCAAGATACTAGCGGGAGGTACAATGAGCAGTTCTTC. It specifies CASSQDTSGRYNEQFF.